A selection of T cell receptor beta chains follows, all from one sample in a study of monozygotic twins with inflammatory bowel disease. Following a re-call of the 5' RACE reads, TCRdb has one entry per CDR3 protein and lacks DNA. The listing contains under 45,000 distinct CDR3 sequences. Sequenced sample: blood. These receptors all stem from a human donor with ulcerative colitis or Crohn's disease, or a healthy co-twin of an affected twin (not recorded which). CDR3s include the opening cysteine and the closing phenylalanine or tryptophan.

TRBJ2-7,TRBV6-5,CASSSRRTLSYEQYF
TRBJ1-3,TRBV6-1,CASSASPRSGNTIYF
TRBJ1-2,TRBV10-3,CAISESTGQAANYGYTF
TRBJ2-3,TRBV4-3,CASSQLTRQGHTQYF
TRBJ1-4,TRBV20-1,CSALQGINEKLFF
TRBJ2-7,TRBV11-3,CASSLVAGSEQYF
TRBJ2-3,TRBV18,CASSPASGVQTDTQYF
TRBJ2-1,TRBV7-2,CASRAGRGPLNEQFF
TRBJ1-2,TRBV12-3/TRBV12-4,CASSQTDGYTF
TRBJ2-6,TRBV6-5,CASSSPGRTSGANVLTF
TRBJ1-1,TRBV7-2,CASSLRTPNTGAFF
TRBJ2-3,TRBV29-1,CSVARLAGSVDTQYF
TRBJ1-1,TRBV5-1,CASSKIGGGMNTEAFF
TRBJ1-1,TRBV7-9,CASSFLPTETEAFF
TRBJ2-5,TRBV11-2,CASSLEPQVETQYF
TRBJ2-1,TRBV19,CASSPHGRQLGDNEQFF
TRBJ2-1,TRBV14,CASSQVRGGEQFF
TRBJ2-3,TRBV20-1,CSANRREASTDTQYF
TRBJ2-1,TRBV12-3/TRBV12-4,CASSYESSRGRFF
TRBJ2-5,TRBV7-9,CASSRLAGAGETQYF
TRBJ1-2,TRBV29-1,CSVDRGLGTGSGYTF
TRBJ2-7,TRBV7-3,CASSESVLAGVNEQYF
TRBJ1-6,TRBV7-9,CASSLLNSPLHF
TRBJ1-3,TRBV11-2,CASSPGTGGFVDGNTIYF
TRBJ1-5,TRBV2,CASGGHKSQPQHF
TRBJ2-7,TRBV6-2/TRBV6-3,CASRNRGTPHYEQYF
TRBJ2-3,TRBV5-6,CASSGRDKVEGTDTQYF
TRBJ2-1,TRBV5-5,CASSLTSGIGNEQFF
TRBJ2-7,TRBV20-1,CSAEPWTGSYEQYF
TRBJ2-1,TRBV27,CASSQRDEQFF
TRBJ1-2,TRBV29-1,CSVRQGANYGYTF
TRBJ1-5,TRBV9,CASSTGTGTNQPQHF
TRBJ1-1,TRBV20-1,CSARDRGRGAFF
TRBJ1-2,TRBV7-9,CASTTSGGFIYGYTF
TRBJ2-7,TRBV5-1,CASSLSGTYSYEQYF
TRBJ1-1,TRBV5-1,CASSLFPADTEAFF
TRBJ1-5,TRBV7-2,CASSSGPNQPQHF
TRBJ1-6,TRBV12-3/TRBV12-4,CASSSRGGNSPLHF
TRBJ2-7,TRBV7-2,CASSPDSGGNPYEQYF
TRBJ2-3,TRBV5-1,CASWISGGSTDTQYF
TRBJ2-7,TRBV16,CASSRGGKSSYEQYF
TRBJ2-3,TRBV5-6,CASSPLSDRGPTDTQYF